One sample yielded the 10 T cell receptor beta chains listed below, sequenced in a study of blood T cell repertoires in COVID-19. Produced via immunoSEQ multiplex PCR; TCRdb's table is partial and in-frame only. The table includes some 170,000 clones, 85% to 95% detected once. Sequencing used peripheral blood. Receptors originate from an older woman with COVID-19, enrolled during active disease.

This clone was found once. This chain connects TRBV15 to TRBJ2-7; D is perhaps TRBD2 (5 bases). The V gene lost 0 bases and the J gene lost 7 bases, with 10 bases spanning the gap. The CDR3 sequence is 13 residues long. The germline V gene has CDR1 LNHNV and CDR2 YYDKDF (reference sequence). CDR3 coding DNA: TGTGCCACCAGCAGAGATTGGACGGGGGAGCAGTACTTC. Translating it yields CATSRDWTGEQYF.

V is TRBV6-2 or TRBV6-3 and J is TRBJ1-5; 8 positions match TRBD1. Germline loops: CDR1 MNHEY, CDR2 SVGEGT. The CDR3 is made up of 17 amino acids. Trimming removed 2 bases from V and 0 bases from J; junction bases left unmatched: 6. CDR3 sequence reads: CASSYLGTGYSNQPQHF. The CDR3 nucleotides read TGTGCCAGCAGTTACCTCGGGACAGGTTATAGCAATCAGCCCCAGCATTTT.

This chain links TRBV29-1 with TRBJ2-7; D is perhaps TRBD2 (6 bases). V lost 6 bases and J lost 0, with 15 bases in between. The germline CDR1 and CDR2 sequences are SQVTM and ANQGSEA. The CDR3 spans 14 residues. CDR3 nucleotides: TGCAGCGTGACGGGACTTTCGAGCTCCTACGAGCAGTACTTC. It codes for CSVTGLSSSYEQYF.

The chain recombines TRBV29-1 with TRBJ2-5, with TRBD2 identical over 14 bases. With V trimmed by 4 bases and J by 7 bases, 20 bases remained unmatched. Germline CDR1 and CDR2: SQVTM and ANQGSEA. CDR3 size: 19 residues. The CDR3 coding sequence is TGCAGCGTTGTGAGGGGAACGGGACTAGCGGGGGCGACGTCGGGGACCCAGTACTTC. Its translation is CSVVRGTGLAGATSGTQYF.

V is TRBV5-1 and J is TRBJ2-7; 11 bases map to TRBD1. The CDR3 runs 13 residues. The ends lost 4 bases at V and 6 bases at J; junction bases unmatched: 3. Germline CDR1 and CDR2: SGHRS and YFSETQ. The CDR3 sequence is CASSPGTGGEQYF. CDR3 DNA sequence: TGCGCCAGCAGCCCCGGGACAGGGGGCGAGCAGTACTTC.

The chain carries TRBV30 and TRBJ1-1; D ambiguous. The V gene lost 2 bases and the J gene lost 0 bases, with 10 bases spanning the gap. The germline CDR1 and CDR2 sequences are GTSNPN and SVGIG (reference sequence). The CDR3 is 14 residues long. CDR3 sequence (DNA): TGTGCCTGGAGTTCTCAGTCTGTGAACACTGAAGCTTTCTTT. Translation gives CAWSSQSVNTEAFF.

The J gene is TRBJ2-5, the V gene TRBV5-8, with TRBD2 identical over 9 bases. Germline CDR1 and CDR2: SGHTS and YDEGEE. The ends lost 4 bases at V and 5 bases at J; junction bases unmatched: 12. The length of the CDR3 is 16 residues. The CDR3 sequence: CASSRAASGALETQYF. CDR3 DNA sequence: TGTGCCAGCAGCCGGGCGGCTAGCGGGGCACTTGAGACCCAGTACTTC.

The V call is TRBV4-3, the J call TRBJ1-1; 8 nucleotides align to TRBD1. CDR3 length: 15 amino acids. Germline values: CDR1 LGHNA, CDR2 YSLEER. V was clipped by 1 base and J by 4 bases; unmatched bases: 5. The CDR3 nucleotides read TGCGCCAGCAGCCAAGTAGGACAGGGCTTCACTGAAGCTTTCTTT. Its protein is CASSQVGQGFTEAFF.

This clone has just one count. This chain joins TRBV7-2 and TRBJ2-3; 10 bases match TRBD2. The CDR3 runs 16 residues. Germline values: CDR1 SGHTA, CDR2 FQGNSA. Unmatched junction bases numbered 4, after V lost 1 base and J lost 3 bases. Written as DNA, the CDR3 is TGTGCCAGCAGCTTAGTAGCGGGGGGCATGACAGATACGCAGTATTTT. Amino acid sequence: CASSLVAGGMTDTQYF.

This sequence joins TRBV19 and TRBJ2-3; 8 bases line up with TRBD1. The germline CDR1 and CDR2 sequences are LNHDA and SQIVND (reference sequence). Losses at the gene ends were 4 bases for V and 6 bases for J; bases not matched to a gene: 9. CDR3 length equals 15 residues. Here the CDR3 DNA reads TGTGCCAGTAGTAATATGAGACAGGGGTCTGATACGCAGTATTTT. It yields the protein CASSNMRQGSDTQYF. The full variable domain, its missing parts supplied by reference TRBV19 and TRBJ2-3, is DGGITQSPKYLFRKEGQNVTLSCEQNLNHDAMYWYRQDPGQGLRLIYYSQIVNDFQKGDIAEGYSVSREKKESFPLTVTSAQKNPTAFYLCASSNMRQGSDTQYFGPGTRLTVL.